The 15 T cell receptor beta chains presented below share a single source sample, sequenced in a study of identical twins. TCRdb processed the 5' RACE reads anew with MiXCR; each CDR3 protein has one entry. This sample has about 1.7 million distinct CDR3 sequences, with about 31% found just once. Sequenced input: cord blood. All receptors derive from a newborn girl in good health.

The chain joins TRBV20-1 to TRBJ2-5; the match to TRBD2 covers 10 bases. The tail of the sequence fits TRBJ2-7 better, so the J call may be wrong. Germline V gene lookup returns CDR1 DFQATT and CDR2 SNEGSKA (reference sequence). The CDR3 runs 15 residues. The CDR3 loop is CSANFPGLASNEQYF. The CDR3 coding sequence is TGCAGTGCCAATTTTCCGGGACTAGCGTCCAACGAGCAGTACTTC.

This chain joins TRBV3-1 and TRBJ2-5; 7 bases fit TRBD2. The trim removed 1 base at V and 5 bases at J, leaving 7 bases unmatched. Germline CDR1 reads LGHDT; CDR2 reads YNNKEL (reference sequence). CDR3 length equals 15 residues. The CDR3 protein is CASSQVSGLLETQYF. The CDR3 DNA sequence: TGTGCCAGCAGCCAAGTTTCGGGACTACTTGAGACCCAGTACTTC.

The V call is TRBV9, the J call TRBJ2-4; perhaps TRBD1 as D (6 bases). The germline CDR1 and CDR2 sequences are SGDLS and YYNGEE. V was clipped by 3 bases and J by 0 bases, with 10 bases between them. This CDR3 has 15 amino acids. The CDR3 nucleotides read TGTGCCAGCAGCGCCGGACAGCTAGCCAAAAACATTCAGTACTTC. The encoded protein is CASSAGQLAKNIQYF. Filled out from reference TRBV9 and TRBJ2-4, the complete variable domain reads DSGVTQTPKHLITATGQRVTLRCSPRSGDLSVYWYQQSLDQGLQFLIQYYNGEERAKGNILERFSAQQFPDLHSELNLSSLELGDSALYFCASSAGQLAKNIQYFGAGTRLSVL.

Ten or more counts support this clonotype. The chain joins TRBV27 to TRBJ1-2; TRBD1 might be the D (6 bases). V lost 4 bases, J lost 0 bases, and 9 bases lay in between. This CDR3 is built from 14 residues. Per germline, CDR1 MNHEY and CDR2 SMNVEV (reference sequence). The CDR3 DNA sequence: TGTGCCAGCAGTTCCGGGACAACTAACTATGGCTACACCTTC. Translating gives CASSSGTTNYGYTF.

This clonotype was counted a few times. The chain uses TRBV9 and TRBJ2-1, with 7 bases matching TRBD1. Looked up from germline, CDR1 is SGDLS and CDR2 is YYNGEE. The CDR3 contains 15 residues. J lost 4 bases, V lost 2 bases, and 6 bases had no gene match. The CDR3 bases are TGTGCCAGCAGCGTGGCCGGGACAGCTTACAATGAGCAGTTCTTC. It encodes CASSVAGTAYNEQFF.

The rearrangement links TRBV6-1 to TRBJ1-6; D is ambiguous. The CDR3 covers 11 residues. The ends were cut back, 6 bases at V and 8 bases at J, with 5 bases in the middle. The germline V gene has CDR1 MNHNS and CDR2 SASEGT. CDR3 sequence (DNA): TGTGCCAGCAGGCGGGATTCACCCCTCCACTTT. Translation gives CASRRDSPLHF.

This clonotype was counted between two and nine times. The rearrangement uses TRBV6-5 and TRBJ1-5, with no clear D. V was shortened by 0 bases and J by 2 bases, with 5 bases between the two germline ends. The CDR3 spans 14 residues. The germline V gene encodes CDR1 MNHEY and CDR2 SVGAGI. Here the CDR3 reads CASSYSAGNQPQHF. The CDR3 coding sequence is TGTGCCAGCAGTTACTCGGCGGGCAATCAGCCCCAGCATTTT.

The genes are TRBV7-9 and TRBJ1-6, with D perhaps matching TRBD1 (5 bases). Germline CDR1 SEHNR, CDR2 FQNEAQ (reference sequence). The CDR3 runs to 14 residues. With 7 bases removed from V and 8 bases from J, the gap between germline ends came to 15 bases. The CDR3 here is CASTNGATYSPLHF. In DNA, the CDR3 is TGTGCCAGCACTAACGGGGCTACTTATTCACCCCTCCACTTT. The full variable domain, in which reference TRBV7-9 and TRBJ1-6 provide the parts outside the CDR3, is DTGVSQNPRHKITKRGQNVTFRCDPISEHNRLYWYRQTLGQGPEFLTYFQNEAQLEKSRLLSDRFSAERPKGSFSTLEIQRTEQGDSAMYLCASTNGATYSPLHFGNGTRLTVT.

The rearrangement uses TRBV6-5 and TRBJ2-5, with 7 bases lining up with TRBD2. The J call may be in error: the DNA end matches TRBJ2-7 better. CDR3 size: 12 residues. Germline-derived CDR1 and CDR2 are MNHEY and SVGAGI. The CDR3 nucleotides read TGTGCCAGCAGGACTAGCAGATACGAGCAGTACTTC. Its translation: CASRTSRYEQYF.

V is TRBV20-1 and J is TRBJ2-5; the match to TRBD2 covers 9 bases. The CDR3 consists of 15 residues. Looked up from germline, CDR1 is DFQATT and CDR2 is SNEGSKA (reference sequence). With V trimmed by 3 bases and J by 4 bases, 9 bases remained unmatched. The CDR3 bases are TGCAGTGCTAGGCCTCTAGCGGGGATAGGAGAGACCCAGTACTTC. It translates to CSARPLAGIGETQYF.

The chain uses TRBV28 and TRBJ2-2; 9 bases align to TRBD1. V shed 2 bases, J shed 9 bases, and the junction held 7 bases outside the gene matches. In germline, CDR1 is MDHEN, CDR2 SYDVKM. This CDR3 has 15 amino acids. The CDR3 coding sequence is TGTGCCAGCAGTTTAGGGACAGGGAATTTCAGGGAGCTGTTTTTT. This sequence encodes CASSLGTGNFRELFF.

This clonotype was counted at least ten times. The rearrangement uses TRBV14 and TRBJ2-7; 7 bases match TRBD1. Germline-derived CDR1 and CDR2 are SGHDN and FVKESK. J gave up 0 bases and V 5 bases, and 4 bases lay outside the gene matches. The CDR3 totals 14 residues. As DNA, the CDR3 is TGTGCCAGCAGCGCGGACAGGCTCTCCTACGAGCAGTACTTC. Translation: CASSADRLSYEQYF.

The chain carries TRBV18 and TRBJ2-5; D is unresolved. CDR3 length: 14 amino acids. V lost 6 bases to trimming and J lost 5 bases, with 16 bases between them. From germline, CDR1 is KGHSH and CDR2 LQKENI. The CDR3 nucleotides are TGTGCCAGCTCGCCCGGACGGCTCGGGGAGACCCAGTACTTC. Translation gives CASSPGRLGETQYF.

In this sample, this clonotype turned up a few times. The CDR3, as DNA: TGTGCCAGCAGTGGCAAGCGGGCCGCCTACAATGAGCAGTTCTTC. Translating it yields CASSGKRAAYNEQFF. The genes are TRBV2 and TRBJ2-1, with a possible D match to TRBD2 (6 bases). Trimming took 4 bases from V and 2 from J, leaving 12 bases between them. The CDR3 has 15 amino acids. CDR1 and CDR2 from the germline V gene are SNHLY and FYNNEI.

In this sample, this clonotype turned up a few times. V is TRBV18 and J is TRBJ2-3, with D uncertain. CDR1 KGHSH and CDR2 LQKENI come from the germline V gene. This CDR3 spans 16 amino acids. The germline V and J ends were trimmed by 2 bases and 0 bases, with 12 bases remaining between them. CDR3 region: CASSPRRATSTDTQYF. CDR3 DNA: TGTGCCAGCTCACCAAGAAGGGCCACCAGCACAGATACGCAGTATTTT.